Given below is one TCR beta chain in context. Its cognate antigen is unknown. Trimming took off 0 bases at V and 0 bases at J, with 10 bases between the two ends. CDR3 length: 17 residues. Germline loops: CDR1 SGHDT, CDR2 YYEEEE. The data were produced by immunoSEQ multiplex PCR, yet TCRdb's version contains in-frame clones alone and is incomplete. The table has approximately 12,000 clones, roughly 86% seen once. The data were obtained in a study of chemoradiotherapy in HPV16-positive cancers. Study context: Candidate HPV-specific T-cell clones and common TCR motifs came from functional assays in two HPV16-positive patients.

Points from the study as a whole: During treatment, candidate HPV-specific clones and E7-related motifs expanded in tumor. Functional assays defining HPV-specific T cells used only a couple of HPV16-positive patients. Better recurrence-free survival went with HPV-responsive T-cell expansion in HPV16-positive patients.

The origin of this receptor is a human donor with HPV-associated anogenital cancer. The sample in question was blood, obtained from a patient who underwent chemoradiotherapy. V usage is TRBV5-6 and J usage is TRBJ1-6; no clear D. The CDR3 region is CASSLDPVSSYNSPLHF. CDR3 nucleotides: TGTGCCAGCAGCTTGGACCCAGTGAGCTCCTATAATTCACCCCTCCACTTT. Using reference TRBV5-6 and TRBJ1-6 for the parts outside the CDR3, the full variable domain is DAGVTQSPTHLIKTRGQQVTLRCSPKSGHDTVSWYQQALGQGPQFIFQYYEEEERQRGNFPDRFSGHQFPNYSSELNVNALLLGDSALYLCASSLDPVSSYNSPLHFGNGTRLTVT.